Following are 18 T cell receptor beta chains from one sample sequenced in a study of neurological immune-mediated disorders. TCRdb fed the 5' RACE reads into MiXCR, producing one record per CDR3 protein. The sample yields 27,000 or so distinct CDR3 sequences, about 3% seen once. Material for sequencing was PBMCs. The receptor set was obtained from a woman aged 30 to 39 with multiple sclerosis.

This clonotype occurred a few times. Germline is not matched at one junction end, which may reflect a read error. V and J are TRBV4-1 and TRBJ1-6; D possibly corresponds to TRBD1 (5 bases). CDR1 MGHRA and CDR2 YSYEKL come from the germline V gene. The CDR3 is made up of 15 amino acids. CDR3 coding DNA: TGCGCCAGCAGCCACCCCTCAGGGATTAATTCACCCCTCAACTTT. It yields the protein CASSHPSGINSPLNF.

This clonotype occurred many times. The rearrangement joins TRBV20-1 to TRBJ1-2, with 10 bases aligning to TRBD1. This CDR3 has 14 residues. J lost 6 bases, V lost 1 base, and 5 bases had no gene match. Germline CDR1 DFQATT, CDR2 SNEGSKA (reference sequence). The CDR3 coding sequence is TGCAGTGCTAGAGCTACCGGGACAGGGGATGGCTACACCTTC. Its translation is CSARATGTGDGYTF.

This clonotype has a count of ten or more. V is TRBV27 and J is TRBJ2-7; no definite D call. The length of the CDR3 is 14 residues. V shed 3 bases and J shed 2 bases, with 11 bases lying between them. Germline CDR1 is MNHEY and CDR2 is SMNVEV (reference sequence). The CDR3 sequence is CASSFLGGAYEQYF. Written as DNA, the CDR3 is TGTGCCAGCAGTTTCCTGGGTGGGGCCTACGAGCAGTACTTC.

This clonotype has a count of ten or more. The rearrangement links TRBV20-1 to TRBJ2-7, with TRBD1 as a possible D gene (6 bases). Germline V gene sequence: CDR1 DFQATT, CDR2 SNEGSKA (reference sequence). V was shortened by 6 bases and J by 2 bases, with 11 bases between the two germline ends. The CDR3 contains 12 residues. CDR3 bases: TGCAGTGCCCAGGACAGAGCCTACGAGCAGTACTTC. Amino acids: CSAQDRAYEQYF.

For this clonotype: This sequence may be a read error, since a much larger clone differs from it by one base. This chain connects TRBV7-2 to TRBJ1-1; no firm D call. The V gene's germline CDR1 is SGHTA and CDR2 FQGNSA. The germline V and J ends were trimmed by 7 bases and 1 base, with 13 bases remaining between them. This CDR3 has 14 amino acids. CDR3 protein: CASTWVSRNTEAFF. In DNA form, the CDR3 reads TGTGCCAGCACCTGGGTCAGTCGGAACACTGAAGCTTTCTTT.

This clonotype was counted at least ten times. V gene TRBV20-1 combines with J gene TRBJ2-7; perhaps TRBD2 as D (5 bases). The V end was cut by 0 bases, the J end by 2 bases, with 11 bases between. CDR1 and CDR2 from the germline V gene are DFQATT and SNEGSKA (reference sequence). This CDR3 spans 14 amino acids. The CDR3 DNA reads TGCAGTGCTAGAGATAGGACTGCTACCTACGAGCAGTACTTC. It is translated as CSARDRTATYEQYF.

This clonotype has ten or more counts. CDR3 coding DNA: TGCAGTGCTAGAGATAGTTCAGGGGCCACTGAAGCTTTCTTT. It yields the protein CSARDSSGATEAFF. The gene calls are TRBV20-1 and TRBJ1-1, with a tentative D call TRBD1 (6 bases). V lost 0 bases to trimming and J lost 4 bases, with 12 bases between them. There are 14 residues in the CDR3. The germline V gene encodes CDR1 DFQATT and CDR2 SNEGSKA (reference sequence).

This clonotype was detected ten times or more. Written as DNA, the CDR3 is TGCAGCGTTAACCGAGGGTACAATGAGCAGTTCTTC. This encodes CSVNRGYNEQFF. The rearrangement links TRBV29-1 to TRBJ2-1; D might be TRBD2 (5 bases). V was clipped by 5 bases and J by 4 bases, with 9 bases between them. Germline lookup yields CDR1 SQVTM and CDR2 ANQGSEA. This CDR3 comprises 12 residues.

In its sample, this clonotype was seen many times. The chain employs TRBV5-1 and TRBJ2-7; the D is unclear. The CDR3 spans 14 residues. V shed 3 bases and J shed 0 bases, with 10 bases lying between them. From germline, CDR1 is SGHRS and CDR2 YFSETQ. The CDR3: CASSSIPISYEQYF. The CDR3 DNA follows: TGCGCCAGCAGCTCGATCCCCATCTCCTACGAGCAGTACTTC.

This clonotype was counted a few times. This could be a read error, since a much larger clone is one nucleotide away. The chain uses TRBV5-5 and TRBJ2-1, with 9 bases fitting TRBD2. The germline V gene encodes CDR1 SGHKS and CDR2 YYEKEE (reference sequence). The CDR3 has 14 amino acids. After removal of 4 bases from V and 4 bases from J, the junction contained 3 bases not matched to a gene. CDR3 loop: CASSGLAKYNEQFF. CDR3 DNA: TGTGCCAGCAGCGGACTAGCGAAGTACAATGAGCAGTTCTTC. Drawing the rest from reference TRBV5-5 and TRBJ2-1, the complete variable domain is DAGVTQSPTHLIKTRGQQVTLRCSPISGHKSVSWYQQVLGQGPQFIFQYYEKEERGRGNFPDRFSARQFPNYSSELNVNALLLGDSALYLCASSGLAKYNEQFFGPGTRLTVL.

This clonotype was observed many times. This chain joins TRBV5-6 and TRBJ1-1, with a weak D call TRBD1 (5 bases). The CDR3 has 13 amino acids. V was trimmed by 6 bases and J by 5 bases, leaving 14 bases between them. The V gene's germline CDR1 is SGHDT and CDR2 YYEEEE. In DNA, the CDR3 is TGTGCCAGCACCAGAGACAGACGGACTGAAGCTTTCTTT. The encoded protein is CASTRDRRTEAFF.

This clonotype showed up just a few times. The V and J genes are TRBV5-6 and TRBJ2-1; weak D call: TRBD2 (5 bases). The CDR3 extends over 13 amino acids. The V end lost 4 bases, the J end lost 6 bases, and 11 bases lay between the germline ends. The germline V gene encodes CDR1 SGHDT and CDR2 YYEEEE. The CDR3 nucleotides are TGTGCCAGCAGCAATCAGAGGGCCAATGAGCAGTTCTTC. Its translation: CASSNQRANEQFF.

This clonotype has a count of ten or more. The chain employs TRBV5-1 and TRBJ2-2; either TRBD1 or TRBD2 may supply D (6 bases each). CDR1 and CDR2 from the germline V gene are SGHRS and YFSETQ. With 5 bases removed from V and 5 bases from J, the gap between germline ends came to 13 bases. The CDR3 contains 14 residues. CDR3 nucleotide sequence: TGCGCCAGCAGACGGGGGCAGAGTACCGGGGAGCTGTTTTTT. It yields the protein CASRRGQSTGELFF.

This clonotype counts as medium-sized (0.01 to 0.1%). This chain connects TRBV4-1 to TRBJ1-1; D is perhaps TRBD1 (5 bases). CDR3 length: 17 amino acids. In germline, CDR1 is MGHRA, CDR2 YSYEKL. Trimming pared 2 bases from V and 0 bases from J, leaving 16 bases between. Here the CDR3 DNA reads TGCGCCAGCAGCCAAAGGGCCGAGGGACGGATGAACACTGAAGCTTTCTTT. Amino acids: CASSQRAEGRMNTEAFF.

This clonotype showed up many times. The V call is TRBV11-3, the J call TRBJ1-5; D possibly corresponds to TRBD1 (6 bases). V was cut by 4 bases and J by 7 bases, with 11 bases left in between. The germline gives CDR1 SGHNT, CDR2 YENEEA. The CDR3 is 13 amino acids. The CDR3 DNA sequence: TGTGCCAGCAGCTCCTCCAGGGGACAGCCCCAGCATTTT. It codes for CASSSSRGQPQHF.

This clonotype was seen ten or more times. V gene TRBV10-3 combines with J gene TRBJ1-2; D remains unclear. The CDR3 length is 13 residues. The germline V gene encodes CDR1 ENHRY and CDR2 SYGVKD. Deletions cut 0 bases from V and 4 bases from J, with 6 bases between. The CDR3 sequence: CAISESISYGYTF. The CDR3 DNA reads as TGTGCCATCAGTGAGTCGATTTCCTATGGCTACACCTTC.

This clonotype was counted a few times. This sequence may be a read error, since a much larger clone differs from it by one base. The chain employs TRBV7-2 and TRBJ2-2; D could derive from TRBD1 or TRBD2 (5 bases each). The germline CDR1 and CDR2 sequences are SGHTA and FQGNSA. The CDR3 length is 15 residues. The V gene lost 5 bases and the J gene lost 0 bases, with 10 bases spanning the gap. The DNA of the CDR3 is TGTGCCAGCAGCGCCCGGGGCACGAACACCGGGGAGCTGTTTTTT. Protein: CASSARGTNTGELFF.

The table lists this clonotype with many counts. In DNA, the CDR3 is TGTGCCAGCAGTTTGGGGGGGGGGACCTTGCTATACGCTGAAGCTTTCTTT. Encoded protein: CASSLGGGTLLYAEAFF. This rearrangement joins TRBV12-3 or TRBV12-4 to TRBJ1-1; D is perhaps TRBD1 (5 bases). This CDR3 is built from 17 residues. The V end lost 3 bases, the J end lost 6 bases, and 23 bases lay between the germline ends.